These 8 T cell receptor beta chains originate from one sample sequenced in a study of blood T cell repertoires in COVID-19. Measured with immunoSEQ multiplex PCR; TCRdb has only the in-frame clones, and not every one. The data contain 130,000 to 150,000 clones, approximately 86% of them singletons. The sequenced sample consisted of peripheral blood. Every receptor here comes from a woman in her thirties or forties with active or convalescent COVID-19.

This clone has just one count. The J gene is TRBJ1-4, the V gene TRBV28; 7 positions match TRBD1. From germline, CDR1 is MDHEN and CDR2 SYDVKM. CDR3 length: 15 residues. J was trimmed by 8 bases and V by 2 bases; bases with no gene match: 8. In DNA, the CDR3 is TGTGCCAGCAGTTTAGCGGCAGGGGGTGGCGAAAAACTGTTTTTT. Translating it yields CASSLAAGGGEKLFF.

Points on this clone: Mismatch with germline at one junction end may stem from a read error. The rearrangement links TRBV19 to TRBJ2-3; TRBD2 aligns across 8 bases. Germline V gene lookup returns CDR1 LNHDA and CDR2 SQIVND (reference sequence). The CDR3 loop spans 14 amino acids. The CDR3 DNA reads as TGTGCCCGTAGGGGCAGCGGGGGTTCGGATACGCAGTATTTT. Protein product: CARRGSGGSDTQYF.

This clone was counted a few times. This sequence joins TRBV24-1 and TRBJ2-3; TRBD2 aligns across 14 bases. Germline CDR1 reads KGHDR; CDR2 reads SFDVKD. The V and J ends lost 3 bases and 2 bases, in that order; junction bases with no gene match: 3. The CDR3 has 17 amino acids. The CDR3 region has the DNA TGTGCCACCAGTGATCGGACTAGCGGGAGGAACACAGATACGCAGTATTTT. Translation gives CATSDRTSGRNTDTQYF.

J is TRBJ1-1 and V is TRBV5-1; no reliable D call. Trimming took off 1 base at V and 6 bases at J, with 16 bases between the two ends. Germline CDR1 is SGHRS and CDR2 is YFSETQ. The length of the CDR3 is 15 residues. In DNA, the CDR3 is TGCGCCAGCAGCTTGTTGATGGGCCTGAAGGCTGAAGCTTTCTTT. This gives the protein CASSLLMGLKAEAFF.

The chain combines TRBV4-1 with TRBJ2-7; 7 positions match TRBD2. The V segment lost 5 bases and the J segment 2 bases; nucleotides outside the gene matches: 6. Germline CDR1 MGHRA, CDR2 YSYEKL. This CDR3 spans 14 amino acids. Written as DNA, the CDR3 is TGCGCCAGCAGCAGCAGCGGGGCGACCTACGAGCAGTACTTC. Protein sequence: CASSSSGATYEQYF.

V is TRBV6-5 and J is TRBJ1-5; no clear D. The CDR3 length is 15 residues. V was clipped by 6 bases and J by 2 bases, with 14 bases between them. Germline lookup yields CDR1 MNHEY and CDR2 SVGAGI. CDR3 in amino acids: CASSGDPHGNQPQHF. In nucleotides, the CDR3 is TGTGCCAGCAGCGGGGATCCCCACGGCAATCAGCCCCAGCATTTT.

This chain connects TRBV4-3 to TRBJ1-1; D gene ambiguous. V lost 1 base to trimming and J lost 0 bases, with 9 bases between them. Germline V lookup: CDR1 LGHNA, CDR2 YSLEER. This CDR3 has 15 amino acids. CDR3 bases: TGCGCCAGCAGCCAAGTACAATCGATGAACACTGAAGCTTTCTTT. This translates into CASSQVQSMNTEAFF.

This chain uses TRBV24-1 with TRBJ2-3, with 8 bases lining up with TRBD1. From germline, CDR1 is KGHDR and CDR2 SFDVKD. V lost 4 bases, J lost 5 bases, and 10 bases stayed unmatched. The CDR3 has 16 residues. CDR3 sequence: CATSDPSGGAGDTQYF. The CDR3 DNA reads as TGTGCCACCAGTGACCCTTCAGGGGGCGCGGGAGATACGCAGTATTTT.